This T cell receptor (beta chain) was observed in a study of CD8+ T cells in alopecia areata. Germline V gives CDR1 GTSNPN, CDR2 SVGIG (reference sequence). The CDR3 sequence is 14 residues long. The ends were cut back, 3 bases at V and 7 bases at J, with 15 bases in the middle. Study observations and caveats: In patients, TCRs were shared less clearly than in mice, and HLA may possibly be involved. Numerous expanded lesional clones remained in scalp and blood during tofacitinib.

Treatment specified: oral pan-JAK inhibitor, 5-10 mg twice daily. Extracted from the samples, RNA was reverse transcribed into cDNA to serve as the sequencing template. This table comes from immunoSEQ multiplex PCR, and its TCRdb copy is limited to in-frame clones, with some not included. The table has a few hundred thousand clones, over 40% seen once. This clone was counted between two and nine times. The antigen is not known. Distinct nucleotide sequences in the sample also encode this CDR3. The V call is TRBV30, the J call TRBJ1-4; D possibly corresponds to TRBD1 (6 bases). The sample was CD4+ T cells sorted from blood, taken at approximately week 39, from a patient treated with tofacitinib. This TCR derives from a human donor with alopecia areata. The CDR3 nucleotides are TGTGCCTGGAGCTTACAGGGAGGTGGTGAAAAACTGTTTTTT. Residues: CAWSLQGGGEKLFF.